This T cell receptor beta chain was sequenced during a study of T cells in Graves' hyperthyroidism and ophthalmopathy (dated by TCRdb to the late 2010s). Concerning the study at large: To identify distinguishing TCR V-J signatures, a discovery cohort of some 99 patients was used, comprising 43 with Graves' ophthalmopathy and around 57 with stable Graves' hyperthyroidism. Prospective prediction of ophthalmopathy was tested in an independent validation cohort consisting of 18 hyperthyroidism patients and around 16 patients who later progressed to ophthalmopathy. The 95 to 100 discovery patients were randomly split 7:3 into training and test sets. Thyroid tissue and blood T-cell repertoires from several Graves' hyperthyroidism patients were also compared in the study. Following sampling, methimazole starting at 30 mg daily was given to hyperthyroidism patients, and high-dose intravenous methylprednisolone was given to ophthalmopathy patients. The paper describes TCR Vbeta CDR3 sequencing of more than 120 peripheral blood samples, made up of fewer than 50 ophthalmopathy patients, 70 to 80 hyperthyroidism patients and 17 progressor patients. Overall study outcomes, separate from this receptor: Most expanded thyroid clonotypes (frequency above 0.001) were also found in blood, which suggests that blood repertoires may mirror thyroid immune responses. No statistical method was used to fix the sample size in advance, and group allocation was not hidden from the investigators. A 13 V-J signature model separated ophthalmopathy from stable hyperthyroidism, with around 88% sensitivity and just under 84% specificity in cross-validation and 80%/75% in testing. In validation, the model predicted progression to ophthalmopathy a median of approximately 6.3 months before onset, with roughly 71% sensitivity and 72.22% specificity.

With regard to this clonotype: Its target antigen remains unknown. Base qualities are not at hand, and no much larger clone is one base apart.

TCR beta CDR3 regions were amplified from RNA transcripts. The first round of RT-PCR for the TCR CDR3 was performed with the HTBI primer set and the Qiagen OneStep RT-PCR kit. Libraries were constructed in a second round of multiplex PCR, after which size selection and purification were performed. Sequencing of the libraries was done on an Illumina HiSeq2000 using paired-end 100 bp reads. Concerning the study's data processing: SOAPnuke was used to process the raw data, with reads discarded if the reads contained adapters or uncalled bases, had a mean Phred below 15, or lacked an exact constant-primer or identifier match. COPE v1.2.5 was used to merge the high-quality paired reads, and each unique nucleotide sequence was defined as a clonotype. MiTCR v1.1 was used to align clonotypes to the IMGT TRBV, TRBD and TRBJ reference segments. Analysis was restricted to V-J combinations with a frequency above 0.0001, which covered roughly 99% of repertoires. The TCS score was defined as the ratio of F50 (clonal expansion) to E x V (chaos), calculated using BLOSUM62-based TCRdist between CDR3 peptides within each V-J. Welch's t-statistics and random forest reduced around 520 V-J features to some 14, which were used in a naive Bayes classifier (R e1071). The raw public data were reprocessed by TCRdb itself: fastp quality trimming at Q25, MiXCR clonotype calling, in-frame beta chains only. Entries are consolidated by CDR3 protein sequence, retaining the most common genes and DNA. The V and J calls were determined by TCRdb, not by the authors. Counted in this sample were some 600,000 distinct CDR3 sequences; around 42% of them appeared once. Just under 8.5% of the sample goes to the ten largest clones.

V lost 4 bases and J lost 1 base; the stretch between them is 19 bases long. The germline V gene sets CDR1 to KGHDR and CDR2 to SFDVKD. The CDR3 holds 17 amino acids from the cysteine to the phenylalanine. The retained sequence is limited to the CDR3, 51 bases, with the frame set at the first base. Graves' hyperthyroidism was defined as stable when no progression to ophthalmopathy occurred over 18 months of follow-up. Hyperthyroidism patients were newly diagnosed, had a disease duration of under 2 months, and were aged 18 to 65 years. Exclusion was applied to patients with uncontrolled infections, other autoimmune diseases, pregnancy or lactation. Diagnoses were established on the basis of clinical symptoms, serum thyroxine and TRAb, thyroid ultrasound, and orbital computed tomography. Total RNA was extracted with Trizol reagent, and quality was checked on an Agilent 2100 Bioanalyzer.

The chain uses TRBV24-1 and TRBJ2-7; tentative D gene TRBD2, with 5 bases matching. This clonotype was obtained from a woman aged 18-29 years with Graves' hyperthyroidism. Donor details come from another sample of the same person, matched by shared clones. Sequencing was performed on peripheral blood or thyroid tissue (not recorded which). The DNA sequence is given as TGTGCCACCAGTGACCAGAGCCCGGGATGTAATTCCTACGAGCAGTACTTC. Translation gives CATSDQSPGCNSYEQYF.